The 4 T cell receptor beta chains given below trace back to one sample, sequenced in a study of CXCR4 blockade with PD-1 therapy in pancreatic cancer. Clones were read by immunoSEQ multiplex PCR, and TCRdb kept only the in-frame ones, dropping some. The sample has just over 8,000 clones, roughly three fifths seen once. Sequencing was carried out using tumor tissue. The receptors derive from a human donor with pancreatic ductal adenocarcinoma.

About this clone itself: An end of the junction does not agree with germline; a read error may underlie this. The chain recombines TRBV10-3 with TRBJ2-1, with D uncertain. The CDR3 loop spans 12 amino acids. CDR1 ENHRY and CDR2 SYGVKD come from the germline V gene. DNA for the CDR3: TGTGCCATTAGTGAGTTCCTCAATGAGCAGTTCTTC. Translated, it gives CAISEFLNEQFF.

CDR3 bases: TGTGCCAGCAGTTTGGACACGTTTACCCAGTACTTC. Translation: CASSLDTFTQYF. V usage is TRBV28 and J usage is TRBJ2-5, with D possibly being TRBD1 (5 bases). Germline CDR1 is MDHEN and CDR2 is SYDVKM. The CDR3 is made up of 12 amino acids. Trimming cost V 3 bases and J 8 bases, with 10 bases left between them.

The V call is TRBV19, the J call TRBJ1-2, with D hard to call. This CDR3 comprises 16 residues. Between the trimmed V and J ends, which lost 7 bases and 4 bases, there was a span of 22 bases. The V gene's germline CDR1 is LNHDA and CDR2 SQIVND (reference sequence). CDR3 protein: CASKRSVRFEAYGYTF. The CDR3 DNA reads TGTGCCAGTAAAAGGTCGGTTCGTTTCGAGGCCTATGGCTACACCTTC.

The chain has TRBV19 and TRBJ1-4, with 8 bases identical to TRBD1. Germline CDR1 reads LNHDA; CDR2 reads SQIVND (reference sequence). Trimming at V came to 7 bases and at J to 8 bases, leaving 15 bases not matched to a gene. The CDR3 extends over 16 amino acids. Here the CDR3 DNA reads TGTGCCAGTATGCCTTCCGGGACAGGTCTGACCGAAAAACTGTTTTTT. It encodes CASMPSGTGLTEKLFF.